This TCR beta chain is from a study of cytomegalovirus exposure and HLA in healthy donors. Primers included in the PCR were 60 Vbeta and 13 Jbeta primers. The assay was immunoSEQ multiplex PCR, and TCRdb's table has in-frame clones only and misses some. The data hold some 150,000 clones, with roughly 78% observed a single time. Unmatched junction bases numbered 9, after V lost 5 bases and J lost 6 bases. This CDR3 region has 14 residues. Germline V lookup: CDR1 SGHNT, CDR2 YYREEE (reference sequence). This receptor was obtained from a man aged 30-40 years in good health and CMV-seronegative. V usage is TRBV5-4 and J usage is TRBJ1-2, with TRBD1 matching 8 bases. Sequenced sample: PBMCs. The CDR3 loop is CASRPGQGSDGYTF. CDR3 sequence (DNA): TGTGCCAGCAGGCCTGGACAGGGATCGGATGGCTACACCTTC. Full variable domain (missing parts from reference TRBV5-4 and TRBJ1-2): ETGVTQSPTHLIKTRGQQVTLRCSSQSGHNTVSWYQQALGQGPQFIFQYYREEENGRGNFPPRFSGLQFPNYSSELNVNALELDDSALYLCASRPGQGSDGYTFGSGTRLTVV.